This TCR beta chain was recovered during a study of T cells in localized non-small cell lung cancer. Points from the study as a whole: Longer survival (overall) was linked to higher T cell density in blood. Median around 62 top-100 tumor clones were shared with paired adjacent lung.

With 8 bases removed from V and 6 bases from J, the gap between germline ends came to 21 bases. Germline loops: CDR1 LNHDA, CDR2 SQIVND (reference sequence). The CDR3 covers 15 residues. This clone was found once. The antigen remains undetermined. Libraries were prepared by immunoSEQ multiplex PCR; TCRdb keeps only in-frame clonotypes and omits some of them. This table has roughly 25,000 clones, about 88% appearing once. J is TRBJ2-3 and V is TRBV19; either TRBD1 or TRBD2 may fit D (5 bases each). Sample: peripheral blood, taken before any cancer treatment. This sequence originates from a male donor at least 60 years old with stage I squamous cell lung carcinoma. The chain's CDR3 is CASSTLGDPGDTQYF. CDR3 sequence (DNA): TGTGCCAGTTCCACTCTAGGGGACCCGGGCGATACGCAGTATTTT.